This T cell receptor (beta chain) was recorded in a study of T cells in Graves' hyperthyroidism and ophthalmopathy. TCR beta CDR3 region amplification was performed from RNA transcripts. Researchers ran a first-round RT-PCR on the TCR CDR3 using the HTBI primer set. MiXCR was run by TCRdb on the multiplex PCR reads, yielding one entry per CDR3 protein. The sample lists more than 550,000 distinct CDR3 sequences, about 19% occurring once. There are 16 residues in the CDR3. Germline V CDR1 and CDR2: KGHSH, LQKENI. J lost 7 bases, V lost 5 bases, and 11 bases had no gene match. The chain links TRBV18 to TRBJ2-3, with TRBD2 matching over 11 bases. The source of this sequence is a woman aged 50 to 60 with Graves' hyperthyroidism that later progressed to Graves' ophthalmopathy. Sequencing input: blood. This chain's CDR3 is CASSKSTSGETNTQYF. The CDR3 DNA sequence: TGTGCCAGCTCAAAGTCGACTAGCGGGGAGACAAATACGCAGTATTTT.